The TCR beta chain under discussion was sequenced for a study of shared clonotypes between healthy human individuals. The study's findings and limits: Around 5% was the fraction of naive CD4 clonotypes found shared across a few donors.

Trimming removed 1 base from V and 8 bases from J; junction bases left unmatched: 7. The CDR3 has 14 residues. Germline CDR1 reads MNHNS; CDR2 reads SASEGT. CD45RO-negative CD8 cells positively selected for CCR7 made up the naive population, which excluded terminally differentiated effector memory CD45RA+ cells. The donor population consisted of healthy HIV-negative adults with no recent acute infections or vaccinations. Only in-frame clones appear in the TCRdb table, and some are missing; sequencing was by immunoSEQ multiplex PCR. The data show about 2 million clones, with about 95% seen just once and 1% to 1.3% held by the top ten. Worth noting for this clone: Its antigen is currently unknown.

Sequenced: naive CD8+ T cells sorted from blood. This chain connects TRBV6-1 to TRBJ1-1, with 7 bases lining up with TRBD1. The sequence was collected from a man between 18 and 29 years old in good health. This chain's CDR3 is CASSEVRGLSEAFF. The CDR3, as DNA: TGTGCCAGCAGTGAAGTTAGGGGGCTATCGGAAGCTTTCTTT.